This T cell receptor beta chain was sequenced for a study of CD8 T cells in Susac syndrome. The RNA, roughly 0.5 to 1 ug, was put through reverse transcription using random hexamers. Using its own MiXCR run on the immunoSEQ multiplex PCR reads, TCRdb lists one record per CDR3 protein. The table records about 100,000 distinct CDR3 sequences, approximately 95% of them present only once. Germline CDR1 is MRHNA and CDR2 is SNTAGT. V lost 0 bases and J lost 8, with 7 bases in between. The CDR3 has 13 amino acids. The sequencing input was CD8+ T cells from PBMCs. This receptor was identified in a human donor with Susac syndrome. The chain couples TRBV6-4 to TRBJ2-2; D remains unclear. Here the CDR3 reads CASSDSTTGELFF. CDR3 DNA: TGTGCCAGCAGTGACTCGACCACTGGGGAGCTGTTTTTT.